This T cell receptor (beta chain) is drawn from a study of blood T cell repertoires in COVID-19. Across the whole study: Nucleic acid was either cDNA or gDNA, and it came from T cells, B-cell-depleted T cells, or PBMCs.

Original handling: Quantification of nucleated cells was approximated via reference gene primer amplification. Some clones are missing from TCRdb's copy, which holds only in-frame ones; the method was immunoSEQ multiplex PCR. That table supplies the V and J calls and clone size; D and trimming were determined from the DNA. The sample lists 50,000 or so clones; roughly 91% were seen once. The CDR3 extends over 17 amino acids. The chain couples TRBV21-1 to TRBJ2-3; the table's TRBD2 call for D was not verified on the DNA. TRBV21-1 is termed a pseudogene. The sequenced sample was peripheral blood. The receptor was isolated from a man aged 50-59 years with active COVID-19. The CDR3 is CASSKASPSTRTDTQYF. Here the CDR3 DNA reads TGTGCCAGCAGCAAAGCCAGCCCTAGCACCCGCACAGATACGCAGTATTTT.